This TCR beta chain was captured by sequencing in a study of OX40 agonist ivuxolimab in advanced cancers. Across the study: Dose-escalation patients suffered from hepatocellular carcinoma, melanoma, renal cell or head and neck cancer.

Data came from immunoSEQ multiplex PCR; TCRdb stores just in-frame clones and leaves some out. Altogether 7,000 to 9,500 clones are present, roughly 74% being singletons, with the ten largest covering less than 60%. Details on this clone: Its antigen is undetermined.

Points from the study as a whole: The antigen specificity of the peripheral T cells (those that were expanded) was not determined.

The CDR3 contains 14 residues. V trimming: 4 bases; J trimming: 2 bases; junction bases outside the gene matches: 2. Germline values: CDR1 MRHNA, CDR2 SNTAGT. This rearrangement joins TRBV6-4 to TRBJ2-3, with 8 bases fitting TRBD2. The sequencing used CD4+ or CD8+ T cells sorted from blood, collected in a trial of the OX40 agonist ivuxolimab. The TCR was taken from an adult with an advanced solid tumor such as melanoma, head and neck, liver or kidney cancer. The DNA of the CDR3 is TGTGCCAGCAGTGTTAGCGGGGACACAGATACGCAGTATTTT. Protein product: CASSVSGDTDTQYF.